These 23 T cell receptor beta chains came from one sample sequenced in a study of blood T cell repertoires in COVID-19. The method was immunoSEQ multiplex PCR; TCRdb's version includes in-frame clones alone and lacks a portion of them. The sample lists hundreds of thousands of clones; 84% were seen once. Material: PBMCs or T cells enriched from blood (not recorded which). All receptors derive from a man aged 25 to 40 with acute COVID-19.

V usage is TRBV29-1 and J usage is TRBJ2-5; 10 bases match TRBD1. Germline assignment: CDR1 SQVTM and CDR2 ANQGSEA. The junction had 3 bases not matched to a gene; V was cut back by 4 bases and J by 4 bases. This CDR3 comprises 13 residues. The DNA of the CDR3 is TGCAGCGTTGGACAGGGGGCAGGAGAGACCCAGTACTTC. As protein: CSVGQGAGETQYF.

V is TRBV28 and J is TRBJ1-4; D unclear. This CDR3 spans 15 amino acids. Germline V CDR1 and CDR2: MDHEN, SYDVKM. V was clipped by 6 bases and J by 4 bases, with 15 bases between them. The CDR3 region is CASSPESGLNEKLFF. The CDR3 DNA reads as TGTGCCAGCAGCCCAGAGTCCGGACTTAATGAAAAACTGTTTTTT.

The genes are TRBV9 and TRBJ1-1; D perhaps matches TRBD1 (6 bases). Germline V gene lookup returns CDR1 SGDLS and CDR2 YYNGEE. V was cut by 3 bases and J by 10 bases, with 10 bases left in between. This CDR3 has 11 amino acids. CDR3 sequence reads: CASSGRGGAFF. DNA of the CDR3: TGTGCCAGCAGCGGGCGAGGGGGAGCTTTCTTT.

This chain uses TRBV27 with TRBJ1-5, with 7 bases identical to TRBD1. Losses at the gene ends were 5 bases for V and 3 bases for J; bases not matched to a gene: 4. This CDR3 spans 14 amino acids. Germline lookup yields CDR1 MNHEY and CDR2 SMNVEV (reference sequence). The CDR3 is CASSPGQINQPQHF. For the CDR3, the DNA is TGTGCCAGCAGTCCGGGACAGATCAATCAGCCCCAGCATTTT.

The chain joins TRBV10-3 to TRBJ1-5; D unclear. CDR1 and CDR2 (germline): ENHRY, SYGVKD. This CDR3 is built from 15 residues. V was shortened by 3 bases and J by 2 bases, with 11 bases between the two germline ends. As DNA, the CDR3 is TGTGCCATCAGTGAACTGGGTCAGGGCAATCAGCCCCAGCATTTT. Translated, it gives CAISELGQGNQPQHF.

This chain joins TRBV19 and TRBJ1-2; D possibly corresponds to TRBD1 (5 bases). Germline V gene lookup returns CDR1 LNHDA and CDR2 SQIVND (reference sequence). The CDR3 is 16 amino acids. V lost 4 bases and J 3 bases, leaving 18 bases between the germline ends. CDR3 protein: CASSNVGGREDYGYTF. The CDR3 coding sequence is TGTGCCAGTAGTAACGTCGGCGGCAGGGAGGACTATGGCTACACCTTC.

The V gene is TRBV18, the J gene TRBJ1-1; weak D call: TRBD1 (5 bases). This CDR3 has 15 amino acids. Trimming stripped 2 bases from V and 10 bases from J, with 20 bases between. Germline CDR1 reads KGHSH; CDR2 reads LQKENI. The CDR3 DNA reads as TGTGCCAGCTCACCATCCGCCAGAGAGTCCCAGGGAGCTTTCTTT. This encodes CASSPSARESQGAFF.

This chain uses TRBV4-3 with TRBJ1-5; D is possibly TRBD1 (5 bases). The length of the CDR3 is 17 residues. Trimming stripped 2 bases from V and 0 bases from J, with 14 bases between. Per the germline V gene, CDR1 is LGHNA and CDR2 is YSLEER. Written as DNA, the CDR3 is TGCGCCAGCAGCCAAAGTTTTCGGGGGTATAGCAATCAGCCCCAGCATTTT. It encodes CASSQSFRGYSNQPQHF.

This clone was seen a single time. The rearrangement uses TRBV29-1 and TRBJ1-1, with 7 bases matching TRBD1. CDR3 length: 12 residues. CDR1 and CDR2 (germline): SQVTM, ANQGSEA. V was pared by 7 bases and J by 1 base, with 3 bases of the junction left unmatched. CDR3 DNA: TGCAGCGCTGGACAGGAGAACACTGAAGCTTTCTTT. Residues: CSAGQENTEAFF.

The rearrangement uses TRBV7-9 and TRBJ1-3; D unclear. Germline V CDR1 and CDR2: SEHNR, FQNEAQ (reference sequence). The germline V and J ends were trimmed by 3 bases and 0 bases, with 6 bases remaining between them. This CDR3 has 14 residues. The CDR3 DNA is TGTGCCAGCAGCTTTACAGTCTCTGGAAACACCATATATTTT. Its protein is CASSFTVSGNTIYF.

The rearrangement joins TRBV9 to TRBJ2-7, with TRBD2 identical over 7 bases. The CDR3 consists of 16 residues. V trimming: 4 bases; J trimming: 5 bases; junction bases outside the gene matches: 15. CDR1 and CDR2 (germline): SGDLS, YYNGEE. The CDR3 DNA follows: TGTGCCAGCAGCCCCCCCGATAGCGGGTCTGCTGACGAGCAGTACGTC. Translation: CASSPPDSGSADEQYV.

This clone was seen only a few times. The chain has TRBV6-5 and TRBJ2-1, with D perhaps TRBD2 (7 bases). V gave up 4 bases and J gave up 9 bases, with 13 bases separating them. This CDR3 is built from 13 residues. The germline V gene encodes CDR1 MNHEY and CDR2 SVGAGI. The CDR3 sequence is CASSWGGGSEQFF. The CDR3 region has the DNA TGTGCCAGCAGTTGGGGGGGCGGCTCTGAGCAGTTCTTC.

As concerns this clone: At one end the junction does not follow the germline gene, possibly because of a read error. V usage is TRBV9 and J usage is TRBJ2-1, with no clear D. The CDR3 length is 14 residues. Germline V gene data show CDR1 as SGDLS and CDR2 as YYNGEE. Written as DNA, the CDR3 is TGTGTCAGCAGCACGAAGCCTGACTACAATGAGCAGTTCTTC. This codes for CVSSTKPDYNEQFF.

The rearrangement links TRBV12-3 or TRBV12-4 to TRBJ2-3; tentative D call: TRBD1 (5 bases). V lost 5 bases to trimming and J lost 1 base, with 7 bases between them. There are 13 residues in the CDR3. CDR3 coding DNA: TGTGCCAGCAGTCGCAGGGGCACAGATACGCAGTATTTT. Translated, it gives CASSRRGTDTQYF.

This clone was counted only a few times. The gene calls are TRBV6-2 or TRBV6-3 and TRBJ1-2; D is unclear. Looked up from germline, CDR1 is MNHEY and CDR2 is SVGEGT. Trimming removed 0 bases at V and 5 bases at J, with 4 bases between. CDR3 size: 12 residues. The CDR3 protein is CASSYSSYGYTF. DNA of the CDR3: TGTGCCAGCAGTTACTCATCATATGGCTACACCTTC.

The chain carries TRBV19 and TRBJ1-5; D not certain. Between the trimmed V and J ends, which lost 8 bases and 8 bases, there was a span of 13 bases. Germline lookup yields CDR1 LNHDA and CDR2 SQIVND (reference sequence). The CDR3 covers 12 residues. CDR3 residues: CASSLIREPQHF. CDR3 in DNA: TGTGCCAGTTCTCTGATTCGGGAGCCCCAGCATTTT. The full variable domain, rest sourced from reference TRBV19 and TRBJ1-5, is DGGITQSPKYLFRKEGQNVTLSCEQNLNHDAMYWYRQDPGQGLRLIYYSQIVNDFQKGDIAEGYSVSREKKESFPLTVTSAQKNPTAFYLCASSLIREPQHFGDGTRLSIL.

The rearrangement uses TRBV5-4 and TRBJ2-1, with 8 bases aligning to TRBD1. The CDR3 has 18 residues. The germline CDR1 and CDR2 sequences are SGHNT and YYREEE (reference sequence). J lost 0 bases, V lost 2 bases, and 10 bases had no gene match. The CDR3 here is CASSFGTGTFSSYNEQFF. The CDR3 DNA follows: TGTGCCAGCAGCTTTGGGACAGGCACGTTTAGCTCCTACAATGAGCAGTTCTTC.

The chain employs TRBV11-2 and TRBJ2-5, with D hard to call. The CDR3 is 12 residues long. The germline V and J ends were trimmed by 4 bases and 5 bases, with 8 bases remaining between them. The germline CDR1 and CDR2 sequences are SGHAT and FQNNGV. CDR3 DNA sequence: TGTGCCAGCAGCTATGCCGGGGAGACCCAGTACTTC. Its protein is CASSYAGETQYF.

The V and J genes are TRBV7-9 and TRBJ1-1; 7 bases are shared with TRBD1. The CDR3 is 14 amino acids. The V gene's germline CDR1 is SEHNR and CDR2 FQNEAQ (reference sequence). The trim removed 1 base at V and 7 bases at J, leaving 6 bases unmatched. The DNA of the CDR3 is TGTGCCAGCAGCTTAGGCGGTCGACAGGGTGAAGCTTTCTTT. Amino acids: CASSLGGRQGEAFF.

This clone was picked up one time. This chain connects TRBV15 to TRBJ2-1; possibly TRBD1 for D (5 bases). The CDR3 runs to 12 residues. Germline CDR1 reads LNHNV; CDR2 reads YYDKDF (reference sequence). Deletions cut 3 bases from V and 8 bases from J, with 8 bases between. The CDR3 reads CATSRPGYEQFF. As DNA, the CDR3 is TGTGCCACCAGCAGGCCAGGGTATGAGCAGTTCTTC.

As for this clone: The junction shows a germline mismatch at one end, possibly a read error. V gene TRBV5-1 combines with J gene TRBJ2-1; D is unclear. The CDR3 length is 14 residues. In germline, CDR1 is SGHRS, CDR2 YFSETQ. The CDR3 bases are TGTGCCAGCAGCTTGATTAGTGTTGAGGATGAGCAGTTCTTC. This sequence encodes CASSLISVEDEQFF.

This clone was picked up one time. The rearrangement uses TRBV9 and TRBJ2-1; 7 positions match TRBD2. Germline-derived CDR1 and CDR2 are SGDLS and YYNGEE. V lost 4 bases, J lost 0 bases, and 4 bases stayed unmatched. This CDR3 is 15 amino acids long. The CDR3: CASSLAEGSYNEQFF. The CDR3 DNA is TGTGCCAGCAGCCTAGCGGAGGGCTCCTACAATGAGCAGTTCTTC.

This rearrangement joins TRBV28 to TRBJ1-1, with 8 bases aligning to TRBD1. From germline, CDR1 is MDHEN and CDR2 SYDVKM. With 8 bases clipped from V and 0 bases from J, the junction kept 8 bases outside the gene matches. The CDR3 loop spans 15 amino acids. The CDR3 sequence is CASGFHRGLNTEAFF. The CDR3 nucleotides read TGTGCCAGCGGGTTTCACAGGGGGTTGAACACTGAAGCTTTCTTT.